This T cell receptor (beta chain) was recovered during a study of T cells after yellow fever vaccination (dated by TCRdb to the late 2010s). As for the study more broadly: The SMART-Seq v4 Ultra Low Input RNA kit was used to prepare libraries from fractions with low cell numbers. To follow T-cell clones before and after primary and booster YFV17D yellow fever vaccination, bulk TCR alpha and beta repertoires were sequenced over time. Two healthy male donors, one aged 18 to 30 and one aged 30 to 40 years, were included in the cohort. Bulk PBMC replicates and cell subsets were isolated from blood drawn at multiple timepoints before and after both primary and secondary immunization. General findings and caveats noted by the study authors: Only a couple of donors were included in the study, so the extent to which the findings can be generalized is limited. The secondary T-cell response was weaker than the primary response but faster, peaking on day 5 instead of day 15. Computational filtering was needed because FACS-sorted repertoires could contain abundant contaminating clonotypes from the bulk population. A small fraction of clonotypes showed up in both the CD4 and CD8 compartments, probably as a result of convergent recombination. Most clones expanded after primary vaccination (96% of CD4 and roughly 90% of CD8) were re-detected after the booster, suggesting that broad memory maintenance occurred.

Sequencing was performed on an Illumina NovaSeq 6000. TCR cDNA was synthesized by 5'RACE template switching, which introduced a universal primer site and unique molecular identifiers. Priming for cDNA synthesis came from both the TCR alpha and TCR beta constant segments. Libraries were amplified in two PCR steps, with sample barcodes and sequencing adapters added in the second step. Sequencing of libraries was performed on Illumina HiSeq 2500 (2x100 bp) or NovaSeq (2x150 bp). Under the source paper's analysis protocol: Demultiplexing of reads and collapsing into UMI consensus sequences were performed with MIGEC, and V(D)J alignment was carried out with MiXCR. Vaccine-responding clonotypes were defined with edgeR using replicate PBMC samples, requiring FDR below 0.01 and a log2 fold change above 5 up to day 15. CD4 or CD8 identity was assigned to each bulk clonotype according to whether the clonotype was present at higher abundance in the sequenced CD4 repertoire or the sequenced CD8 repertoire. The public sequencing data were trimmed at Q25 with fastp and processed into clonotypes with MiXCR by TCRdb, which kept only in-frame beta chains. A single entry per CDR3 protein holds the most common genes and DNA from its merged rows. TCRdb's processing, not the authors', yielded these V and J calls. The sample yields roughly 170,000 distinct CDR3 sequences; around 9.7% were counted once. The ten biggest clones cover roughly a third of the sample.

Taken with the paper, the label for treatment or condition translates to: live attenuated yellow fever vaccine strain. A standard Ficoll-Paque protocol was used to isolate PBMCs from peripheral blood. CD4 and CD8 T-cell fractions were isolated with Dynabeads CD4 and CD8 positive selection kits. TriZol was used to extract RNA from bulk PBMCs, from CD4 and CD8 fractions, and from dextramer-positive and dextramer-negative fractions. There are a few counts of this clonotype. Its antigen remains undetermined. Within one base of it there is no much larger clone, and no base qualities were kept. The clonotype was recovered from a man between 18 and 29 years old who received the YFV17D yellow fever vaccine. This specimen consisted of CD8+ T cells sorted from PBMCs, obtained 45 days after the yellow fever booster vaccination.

CDR3 reads: CASSWRGAGANVLTF. The nucleotides read TGTGCCAGCAGCTGGAGGGGGGCTGGGGCCAACGTCCTGACTTTC. The rearrangement joined TRBV11-2 to TRBJ2-6; the D call could be TRBD1 or TRBD2, with each sharing 6 bases. The CDR3 covers 15 residues, taking in both the cysteine and the phenylalanine. Left in the record is the CDR3 DNA by itself, 45 bases read in frame from the first base. Looking up the germline V gene yields CDR1 SGHAT and CDR2 FQNNGV. Cut back by 4 bases and 2 bases, the V and J ends lie 9 bases apart.